There are a few counts of the clone carrying this T cell receptor beta chain. This sample is part of a study of T cell repertoires in cytomegalovirus infection. The wider study: TCR beta signatures that were public indicated CMV infection and matching HLA type.

TCRdb re-derived calls from the reads in MiXCR, one entry per CDR3 protein. The table shows roughly 500,000 distinct CDR3 sequences, with about 11% occurring only once. The V and J ends lost 3 bases and 4 bases, in that order; junction bases with no gene match: 10. The CDR3 length is 15 residues. Germline V gene lookup returns CDR1 DFQATT and CDR2 SNEGSKA (reference sequence). What was sequenced was PBMCs. The V gene is TRBV20-1, the J gene TRBJ2-3, with 7 bases lining up with TRBD2. This receptor was identified in a human donor in good health (CMV status not recorded). Some clones in this sample may be carry-over from other donors' samples. CDR3 loop: CSASGFAGESDTQYF. Here the CDR3 DNA reads TGCAGTGCTAGCGGTTTTGCGGGAGAATCAGATACGCAGTATTTT.